Shown below are 17 T cell receptor beta chains from a single sample sequenced in a study of Ad26.COV2.S vaccination and SARS-CoV-2 variants. The assay was immunoSEQ multiplex PCR, and TCRdb's table has in-frame clones only and misses some. In the table there are 75,000 to 100,000 clones, more than 70% of which are singletons. Specimen: peripheral blood, collected after recovery from COVID-19. Receptors were obtained from a human donor who had recovered from COVID-19.

This clone appeared a single time. The rearrangement uses TRBV7-2 and TRBJ2-7; no clear D gene. The CDR3 has 14 residues. Germline assignment: CDR1 SGHTA and CDR2 FQGNSA. V shed 1 base and J shed 2 bases, with 9 bases lying between them. In nucleotides, the CDR3 is TGTGCCAGCAGCTTAGTTTCTAATACCTACGAGCAGTACTTC. Translation: CASSLVSNTYEQYF.

This clone was observed a single time. This sequence joins TRBV6-6 and TRBJ2-5; D not resolved. From germline, CDR1 is MNHNY and CDR2 SVGAGI (reference sequence). The length of the CDR3 is 12 residues. The V gene lost 2 bases and the J gene lost 10 bases, with 11 bases spanning the gap. In nucleotides, the CDR3 is TGTGCCAGCAGTTACGAAGGTTTTGGCCAGTACTTC. It translates to CASSYEGFGQYF.

This clone has a single count. In DNA, the CDR3 is TGTGCCAGTGGGGTCACAGATACGCAGTATTTT. It specifies CASGVTDTQYF. This sequence joins TRBV2 and TRBJ2-3; D is ambiguous. This CDR3 has 11 amino acids. The ends were cut back, 9 bases at V and 2 bases at J, with 6 bases in the middle. Germline V gene data show CDR1 as SNHLY and CDR2 as FYNNEI.

The chain uses TRBV7-6 and TRBJ1-3; unclear D gene. Germline loops: CDR1 SGHVS, CDR2 FNYEAQ. V lost 4 bases and J lost 4, with 2 bases in between. The CDR3 has 11 amino acids. CDR3 region: CASSSGNTIYF. CDR3 DNA: TGTGCCAGCAGCTCGGGAAACACCATATATTTT. Based on the CDR3 plus reference TRBV7-6 and TRBJ1-3, the full variable domain is GAGVSQSPRYKVTKRGQDVALRCDPISGHVSLYWYRQALGQGPEFLTYFNYEAQQDKSGLPNDRFSAERPEGSISTLTIQRTEQRDSAMYRCASSSGNTIYFGEGSWLTVV.

This clone was seen only a few times. The rearrangement joins TRBV4-3 to TRBJ1-6; D gene ambiguous. The CDR3 is 14 residues long. CDR1 and CDR2 (germline): LGHNA, YSLEER. V lost 2 bases to trimming and J lost 5 bases, with 7 bases between them. This chain's CDR3 is CASSQTSNNSPLHF. CDR3 nucleotide sequence: TGCGCCAGCAGCCAAACATCTAATAATTCACCCCTCCACTTT.

The V and J genes are TRBV6-6 and TRBJ2-7; a possible D gene is TRBD2 (6 bases). The V gene lost 0 bases and the J gene lost 6 bases, with 9 bases spanning the gap. Germline V gene lookup returns CDR1 MNHNY and CDR2 SVGAGI (reference sequence). The CDR3 sequence is 13 residues long. DNA for the CDR3: TGTGCCAGCAGTTACTCGGAGGGCCTCGAGCAGTACTTC. Translation: CASSYSEGLEQYF.

The V gene is TRBV2, the J gene TRBJ2-1; D gene unclear. Germline assignment: CDR1 SNHLY and CDR2 FYNNEI. V was cut by 3 bases and J by 4 bases, with 4 bases left in between. The CDR3 consists of 12 residues. CDR3 coding DNA: TGTGCCAGCAGTGACAGGTACAATGAGCAGTTCTTC. It codes for CASSDRYNEQFF.

The V call is TRBV9, the J call TRBJ2-7, with TRBD1 matching 8 bases. V dropped 3 bases and J dropped 0; count of bases not matched to a gene: 2. Germline V lookup: CDR1 SGDLS, CDR2 YYNGEE. The CDR3 consists of 14 residues. The CDR3 region has the DNA TGTGCCAGCAGCGGGACAGGGAGCTCCTACGAGCAGTACTTC. It yields the protein CASSGTGSSYEQYF.

This chain joins TRBV28 and TRBJ1-2, with 11 bases identical to TRBD1. Trimming cost V 2 bases and J 5 bases; bases outside gene matches: 4. The CDR3 has 15 amino acids. CDR1 is MDHEN and CDR2 is SYDVKM in the germline V gene. CDR3 region: CASSLGTGGRYGYTF. In nucleotides, the CDR3 is TGTGCCAGCAGTTTAGGGACAGGGGGTCGGTATGGCTACACCTTC.

The genes are TRBV21-1 and TRBJ1-4; TRBD1 is the table's D call, not checked against the DNA. TRBV21-1 is assigned pseudogene status. The CDR3 has 16 residues. As DNA, the CDR3 is TGTGCCAGCAGCTTATGGCCGGGACAGGTAGTAAGAAAACTGTTTTTT. Protein: CASSLWPGQVVRKLFF.

This clone appeared once. The chain employs TRBV6-5 and TRBJ1-2; D unresolved. The CDR3 runs 15 residues. Trimming shortened V by 2 bases and J by 1 base, and 11 bases separated the two germline ends. Germline V gives CDR1 MNHEY, CDR2 SVGAGI. In DNA, the CDR3 is TGTGCCAGCAGTTACGGTTCCAGTATTAACTATGGCTACACCTTC. Its translation is CASSYGSSINYGYTF.

The chain is built from TRBV5-1 and TRBJ2-1; 7 bases agree with TRBD2. The germline CDR1 and CDR2 sequences are SGHRS and YFSETQ. With 0 bases clipped from V and 8 bases from J, the junction kept 8 bases outside the gene matches. This CDR3 comprises 15 residues. The CDR3 DNA sequence: TGCGCCAGCAGCTTGGAAACTAACCGGGGGGATGAGCAGTTCTTC. This translates into CASSLETNRGDEQFF.

For this clone: The sample has other DNA sequences that encode this CDR3 too. The J gene is TRBJ2-7, the V gene TRBV4-1, with D perhaps TRBD1 (5 bases). V lost 0 bases and J lost 4, with 10 bases in between. CDR1 and CDR2 from the germline V gene are MGHRA and YSYEKL. The CDR3 consists of 14 residues. CDR3 region: CASSQDRGSYEQYF. In DNA form, the CDR3 reads TGCGCCAGCAGCCAAGATAGGGGCAGTTACGAGCAGTACTTC.

Only one count was recorded for this clone. The chain is built from TRBV5-1 and TRBJ2-1; 8 positions agree with TRBD1. Germline values: CDR1 SGHRS, CDR2 YFSETQ. Germline trimming cut 0 bases from V and 7 bases from J; bases unmatched to any gene: 6. The CDR3 is made up of 15 amino acids. CDR3 coding DNA: TGCGCCAGCAGCTTGGGGGACAGGTTTAAAAATGAGCAGTTCTTC. It yields the protein CASSLGDRFKNEQFF.

Note on this clone: Relative to the germline gene, one junction end is altered; a read error may explain this. This chain joins TRBV11-3 and TRBJ2-1; D unresolved. Germline V gene lookup returns CDR1 SGHNT and CDR2 YENEEA. The CDR3 has 13 residues. CDR3 protein: CASNLGLRGEQFF. The CDR3, as DNA: TGTGCCAGCAACTTAGGTCTTCGTGGTGAGCAGTTCTTC.

The chain joins TRBV27 to TRBJ2-1; no firm D call. This CDR3 comprises 12 residues. V was shortened by 3 bases and J by 7 bases, with 7 bases between the two germline ends. In germline, CDR1 is MNHEY, CDR2 SMNVEV (reference sequence). The DNA of the CDR3 is TGTGCCAGCAGTTTTATAGGGAATGAGCAGTTCTTC. Encoded protein: CASSFIGNEQFF.

This rearrangement joins TRBV2 to TRBJ2-7, with 7 bases matching TRBD1. The trim removed 4 bases at V and 7 bases at J, leaving 10 bases unmatched. Germline V gene lookup returns CDR1 SNHLY and CDR2 FYNNEI. The CDR3 sequence is 14 residues long. The CDR3 protein is CASSVETGSGEQYF. CDR3 sequence (DNA): TGTGCCAGCAGTGTGGAGACAGGGTCAGGAGAGCAGTACTTC. Filled out from reference TRBV2 and TRBJ2-7, the complete variable domain reads EPEVTQTPSHQVTQMGQEVILRCVPISNHLYFYWYRQILGQKVEFLVSFYNNEISEKSEIFDDQFSVERPDGSNFTLKIRSTKLEDSAMYFCASSVETGSGEQYFGPGTRLTVT.